One sample yielded the 24 T cell receptor beta chains listed below, sequenced in a study of T cells after yellow fever vaccination. TCRdb fed the 5' RACE reads into MiXCR, producing one record per CDR3 protein. The sample includes 300,000 or so distinct CDR3 sequences, approximately 8% of them seen just once. The specimen comprised PBMCs, sampled roughly seven weeks after the first yellow fever vaccination. The source of these receptors is a man between 18 and 35 years old who received the YFV17D yellow fever vaccine.

The chain has TRBV20-1 and TRBJ1-1, with 7 bases matching TRBD1. CDR3 length equals 12 residues. The J segment lost 1 base and the V segment lost 6 bases, leaving 2 bases of the junction unmatched. CDR1 and CDR2 (germline): DFQATT, SNEGSKA (reference sequence). The CDR3 loop is CSAGTANTEAFF. The CDR3 DNA reads as TGCAGTGCCGGGACAGCGAACACTGAAGCTTTCTTT.

This clonotype was seen a handful of times. The rearrangement uses TRBV12-3 or TRBV12-4 and TRBJ1-1; D is uncertain. The CDR3 totals 12 residues. Trimming removed 6 bases from V and 3 bases from J, with 8 bases in between. The CDR3 reads CASSLSDTEAFF. CDR3 DNA sequence: TGTGCCAGCAGCTTATCGGACACTGAAGCTTTCTTT.

The chain couples TRBV29-1 to TRBJ1-1; D gene unclear. V lost 6 bases and J lost 5, with 13 bases in between. CDR3 length equals 12 residues. The V gene's germline CDR1 is SQVTM and CDR2 ANQGSEA. Here the CDR3 reads CSVWAVRTEAFF. In DNA, the CDR3 is TGCAGCGTATGGGCCGTGCGGACTGAAGCTTTCTTT.

This clonotype was observed a few times. The V and J genes are TRBV2 and TRBJ2-5, with D unresolved. Germline loops: CDR1 SNHLY, CDR2 FYNNEI. V was trimmed by 6 bases and J by 1 base, leaving 18 bases between them. This CDR3 contains 16 residues. DNA of the CDR3: TGTGCCAGCAGAACGGGCAGGCGAAGTCTCCAAGAGACCCAGTACTTC. Translated: CASRTGRRSLQETQYF.

There are a few counts of this clonotype. The chain uses TRBV7-9 and TRBJ2-3; D tentatively fits TRBD1 or TRBD2 (6 bases each). Germline lookup yields CDR1 SEHNR and CDR2 FQNEAQ (reference sequence). The germline V and J ends were trimmed by 7 bases and 1 base, with 15 bases remaining between them. The CDR3 runs 15 residues. CDR3 nucleotide sequence: TGTGCCAGCAACCGGGGGCTTGCTCGCACAGATACGCAGTATTTT. Its protein product is CASNRGLARTDTQYF.

This clonotype has a handful of counts. The V and J genes are TRBV25-1 and TRBJ2-7; D gene uncertain. The CDR3 is 11 residues long. The V and J ends lost 7 bases and 7 bases respectively, with 11 bases between them. Germline CDR1 reads MGHDK; CDR2 reads SYGVNS. The DNA of the CDR3 is TGTGCCAGCAACAGTGTGGGGGAGCAGTACTTC. Protein sequence: CASNSVGEQYF.

This clonotype was found a few times. V and J are TRBV4-1 and TRBJ1-3; tentative D call: TRBD1 (6 bases). The V end lost 3 bases, the J end lost 0 bases, and 15 bases lay between the germline ends. Germline V lookup: CDR1 MGHRA, CDR2 YSYEKL. The CDR3 extends over 17 amino acids. DNA of the CDR3: TGCGCCAGCAGCCAGATAGGGACACGACCCTCTGGAAACACCATATATTTT. Translating it yields CASSQIGTRPSGNTIYF.

The rearrangement joins TRBV5-1 to TRBJ2-2; D gene ambiguous. The length of the CDR3 is 14 residues. Germline CDR1 and CDR2: SGHRS and YFSETQ. With 1 base removed from V and 5 bases from J, the gap between germline ends came to 9 bases. DNA for the CDR3: TGCGCCAGCAGCTTGCCGGGCTGGACCGGGGAGCTGTTTTTT. Protein: CASSLPGWTGELFF.

In this sample, this clonotype turned up many times. The chain employs TRBV5-1 and TRBJ2-3, with a possible D match to TRBD2 (6 bases). V gave up 5 bases and J gave up 5 bases, with 15 bases separating them. Germline V gene data show CDR1 as SGHRS and CDR2 as YFSETQ. CDR3 length: 14 amino acids. CDR3: CASSSEGPRDTQYF. DNA of the CDR3: TGCGCCAGCAGTTCGGAGGGGCCGAGAGATACGCAGTATTTT.

This clonotype has just a few counts. The chain is built from TRBV7-2 and TRBJ2-7, with TRBD2 matching over 11 bases. The J segment lost 4 bases and the V segment lost 5 bases, leaving 7 bases of the junction unmatched. The CDR3 runs 15 residues. Germline assignment: CDR1 SGHTA and CDR2 FQGNSA. CDR3 nucleotide sequence: TGTGCCAGCAGCCCGAAGACTAGCGGGGTTTACGAGCAGTACTTC. Translated, it gives CASSPKTSGVYEQYF.

This sequence joins TRBV5-1 and TRBJ2-2; D not certain. CDR3 length equals 14 residues. The V end was cut by 2 bases, the J end by 5 bases, with 10 bases between. The germline V gene has CDR1 SGHRS and CDR2 YFSETQ. Written as DNA, the CDR3 is TGCGCCAGCAGCTTCCTGACTGGGACCGGGGAGCTGTTTTTT. It translates to CASSFLTGTGELFF.

This chain links TRBV5-1 with TRBJ1-1; D call uncertain. The V gene's germline CDR1 is SGHRS and CDR2 YFSETQ. Deletions cut 4 bases from V and 4 bases from J, with 14 bases between. This CDR3 is 14 amino acids long. This CDR3 reads CASSNSRVGTEAFF. As DNA, the CDR3 is TGCGCCAGCAGCAATAGTCGGGTTGGCACTGAAGCTTTCTTT.

The CDR3 spells CASGLRPGLAGGPNTGELFF. DNA of the CDR3: TGTGCTAGTGGCCTAAGACCCGGACTAGCGGGGGGACCGAACACCGGGGAGCTGTTTTTT. V usage is TRBV12-5 and J usage is TRBJ2-2; TRBD2 agrees at 14 bases. This CDR3 region has 20 residues. Germline V gene data show CDR1 as LGHNT and CDR2 as FRNRAP. V shed 6 bases and J 0 bases; nucleotides not matched to a gene: 12.

This CDR3 reads CASSFPPNEQFF. For the CDR3, the DNA is TGCGCCAGCAGCTTCCCACCGAATGAGCAGTTCTTC. The genes are TRBV5-1 and TRBJ2-1; D is unresolved. The germline gives CDR1 SGHRS, CDR2 YFSETQ. This CDR3 contains 12 residues. The V and J ends lost 2 bases and 7 bases respectively, with 7 bases between them.

This clonotype was observed a handful of times. The chain combines TRBV4-1 with TRBJ2-1, with D perhaps matching TRBD1 (5 bases). This CDR3 has 16 residues. Trimming took off 2 bases at V and 5 bases at J, with 16 bases between the two ends. The germline CDR1 and CDR2 sequences are MGHRA and YSYEKL. The CDR3 nucleotides read TGCGCCAGCAGCCAAAGGGGATCAGGAGCGAACAATGAGCAGTTCTTC. Translated, it gives CASSQRGSGANNEQFF.

This clonotype was recorded a few times. The chain links TRBV18 to TRBJ2-5, with D unclear. Deletions cut 5 bases from V and 5 bases from J, with 12 bases between. CDR3 size: 13 residues. CDR1 and CDR2 from the germline V gene are KGHSH and LQKENI. In nucleotides, the CDR3 is TGTGCCAGCTCAAATAGTTTTACGGAGACCCAGTACTTC. It yields the protein CASSNSFTETQYF.

This chain connects TRBV5-8 to TRBJ1-5; D remains unclear. V lost 4 bases to trimming and J lost 5 bases, with 10 bases between them. This CDR3 is 13 amino acids long. Looked up from germline, CDR1 is SGHTS and CDR2 is YDEGEE. The CDR3 reads CASSKGFHQPQHF. The CDR3, as DNA: TGTGCCAGCAGCAAGGGTTTTCATCAGCCCCAGCATTTT.

The genes are TRBV4-2 and TRBJ2-2, with D uncertain. The germline V gene has CDR1 LGHNA and CDR2 YNFKEQ. CDR3 length: 17 residues. Between the trimmed V and J ends, which lost 1 base and 2 bases, there was a span of 14 bases. CDR3 in amino acids: CASSQVWRQLNTGELFF. The CDR3 DNA sequence: TGTGCCAGCAGCCAAGTTTGGAGACAACTCAACACCGGGGAGCTGTTTTTT.

The chain employs TRBV19 and TRBJ2-2; 9 nucleotides align to TRBD2. J was trimmed by 3 bases and V by 5 bases; bases with no gene match: 7. The germline gives CDR1 LNHDA, CDR2 SQIVND (reference sequence). This CDR3 spans 16 amino acids. The CDR3 DNA reads as TGTGCCAGTAGTTTCGTAGCGGGGGACTACACCGGGGAGCTGTTTTTT. The encoded protein is CASSFVAGDYTGELFF.

The chain recombines TRBV27 with TRBJ1-4; the D gene is possibly TRBD1 (6 bases). Trimming removed 6 bases at V and 8 bases at J, with 16 bases between. The germline V gene has CDR1 MNHEY and CDR2 SMNVEV (reference sequence). The CDR3 spans 14 residues. The CDR3 nucleotides are TGTGCCAGCAGCCCGTGGGGGGGCGGGGAAAAACTGTTTTTT. This sequence encodes CASSPWGGGEKLFF.

The rearrangement links TRBV5-6 to TRBJ2-1, with D tentatively TRBD1 (5 bases). Germline values: CDR1 SGHDT, CDR2 YYEEEE. V lost 3 bases to trimming and J lost 9 bases, with 13 bases between them. This CDR3 region has 13 residues. The DNA of the CDR3 is TGTGCCAGCAGCTCGGGCTGGGGCACTGAGCAGTTCTTC. This translates into CASSSGWGTEQFF. The variable domain in full, with the rest retrieved from reference TRBV5-6 and TRBJ2-1, is DAGVTQSPTHLIKTRGQQVTLRCSPKSGHDTVSWYQQALGQGPQFIFQYYEEEERQRGNFPDRFSGHQFPNYSSELNVNALLLGDSALYLCASSSGWGTEQFFGPGTRLTVL.

V and J are TRBV27 and TRBJ2-2, with 7 bases fitting TRBD1. V shed 5 bases and J 5 bases; nucleotides not matched to a gene: 11. There are 16 residues in the CDR3. Germline V gene data show CDR1 as MNHEY and CDR2 as SMNVEV (reference sequence). The CDR3 protein is CASSTRRGLRTGELFF. The CDR3 nucleotides read TGTGCCAGCAGTACCAGAAGGGGGCTAAGGACCGGGGAGCTGTTTTTT.

V and J are TRBV6-6 and TRBJ1-1, with D possibly being TRBD1 (6 bases). The CDR3 is made up of 11 amino acids. Trimming left V 6 bases short and J 8 bases short, with 10 bases between. CDR1 and CDR2 from the germline V gene are MNHNY and SVGAGI (reference sequence). In DNA, the CDR3 is TGTGCCAGCAGACCCGGGACAGAAGCTTTCTTT. It is translated as CASRPGTEAFF.

This chain links TRBV19 with TRBJ2-1, with D tentatively TRBD1 (6 bases). The CDR3 extends over 14 amino acids. Per germline, CDR1 LNHDA and CDR2 SQIVND (reference sequence). V was shortened by 5 bases and J by 10 bases, with 18 bases between the two germline ends. CDR3 in amino acids: CASSPRTATTEQFF. CDR3 nucleotide sequence: TGTGCCAGTAGTCCCCGGACAGCAACCACCGAGCAGTTCTTC.